Described below is a single TCR beta chain sequence and its context. The sample comes from a study of blood T cell repertoires in COVID-19. The wider study: The United States, Italy and Spain were the sources of the acute and convalescent COVID-19 samples.

Per the original methods: Quantification of nucleated cells was approximated via reference gene primer amplification. TCRdb's copy holds only in-frame clones and misses some; the assay was immunoSEQ multiplex PCR. The DNA gave D and trimming, while V, J and clone size come from that table. The sample consists of fewer than 300,000 clones, about 90% of them appearing once. Germline CDR1 reads SGHRS; CDR2 reads YFSETQ. The CDR3 is 13 amino acids. V lost 0 bases, J lost 6 bases, and 9 bases lay in between. The chain links TRBV5-1 to TRBJ1-1; possibly TRBD1 for D (6 bases). The TCR originated in a woman aged 30 to 39 with COVID-19, enrolled during active disease. The sequencing sample was made of peripheral blood. The DNA for the CDR3 is TGCGCCAGCAGCTTGGGACAGGAGGCTGAAGCTTTCTTT. The encoded protein is CASSLGQEAEAFF.